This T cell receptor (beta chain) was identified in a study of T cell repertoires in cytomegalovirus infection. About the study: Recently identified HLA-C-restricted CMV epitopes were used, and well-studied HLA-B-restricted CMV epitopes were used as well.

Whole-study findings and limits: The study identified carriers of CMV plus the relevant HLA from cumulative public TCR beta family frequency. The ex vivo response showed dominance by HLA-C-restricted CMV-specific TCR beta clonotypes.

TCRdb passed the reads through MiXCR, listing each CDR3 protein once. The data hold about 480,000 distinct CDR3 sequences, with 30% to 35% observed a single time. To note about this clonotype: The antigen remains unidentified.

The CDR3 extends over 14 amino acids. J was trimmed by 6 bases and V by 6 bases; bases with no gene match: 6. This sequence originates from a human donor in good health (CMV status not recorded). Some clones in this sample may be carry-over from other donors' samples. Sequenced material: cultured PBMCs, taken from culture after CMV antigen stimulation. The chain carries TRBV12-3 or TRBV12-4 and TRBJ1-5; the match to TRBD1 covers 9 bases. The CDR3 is CASSPQGAVQPQHF. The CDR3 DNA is TGTGCCAGCAGCCCACAGGGGGCTGTTCAGCCCCAGCATTTT.